This T cell receptor beta chain was retrieved from a study of a mutant IDH1 vaccine in newly diagnosed glioma. Study context: Therapy received beforehand was radiotherapy, temozolomide, or both, with most patients given both.

Germline loops: CDR1 DFQATT, CDR2 SNEGSKA (reference sequence). The CDR3 spans 11 residues. V lost 7 bases to trimming and J lost 5 bases, with 11 bases between them. The data were produced by immunoSEQ multiplex PCR, yet TCRdb's version contains in-frame clones alone and is incomplete. The sample carries about 43,000 clones, 65% to 85% recorded once. Whole-study results and caveats: Induction of immune responses by the vaccine occurred in 93.3% of patients.

To note about this clone: Its matching antigen is unknown.

Time point in this sample: week 23, last vaccination. The study gave 300 ug of mutant IDH1 20-mer peptide per vaccine dose, with topical imiquimod. The donors' diagnosis was new WHO grade 3 or 4 astrocytoma that was IDH1-mutant and ATRX-lost. The source of this sequence is a young woman with glioma. Some clones in this sample may be carry-over from other donors' samples. The chain couples TRBV20-1 to TRBJ1-2; D perhaps matches TRBD1 (6 bases). The sample in question was PBMCs, obtained from a glioma patient whose treatment included an IDH1 peptide vaccine. The DNA for the CDR3 is TGCAGTGGGCAGGGGTCATATGGCTACACCTTC. It encodes CSGQGSYGYTF.